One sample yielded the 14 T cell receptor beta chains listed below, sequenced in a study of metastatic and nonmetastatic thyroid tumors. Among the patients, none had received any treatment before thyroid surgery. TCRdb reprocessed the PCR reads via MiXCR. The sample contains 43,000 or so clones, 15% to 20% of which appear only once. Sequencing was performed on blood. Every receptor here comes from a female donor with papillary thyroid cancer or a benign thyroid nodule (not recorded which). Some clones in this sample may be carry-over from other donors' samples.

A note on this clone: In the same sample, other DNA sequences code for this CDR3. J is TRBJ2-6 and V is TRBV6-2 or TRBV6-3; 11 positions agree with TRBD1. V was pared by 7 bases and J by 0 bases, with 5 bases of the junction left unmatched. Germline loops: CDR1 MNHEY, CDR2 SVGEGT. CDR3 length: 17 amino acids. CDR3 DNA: TGTGCCAGCACCGAGGACAGGGGGCTCTCTGGGGCCAACGTCCTGACTTTC. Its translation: CASTEDRGLSGANVLTF.

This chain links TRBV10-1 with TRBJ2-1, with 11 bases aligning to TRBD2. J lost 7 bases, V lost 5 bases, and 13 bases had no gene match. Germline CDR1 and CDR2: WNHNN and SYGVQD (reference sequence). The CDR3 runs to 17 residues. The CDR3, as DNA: TGCGCCAGCAGTACCGTGACTAGCGGGGCCTTCGTGAATGAGCAGTTCTTC. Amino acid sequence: CASSTVTSGAFVNEQFF.

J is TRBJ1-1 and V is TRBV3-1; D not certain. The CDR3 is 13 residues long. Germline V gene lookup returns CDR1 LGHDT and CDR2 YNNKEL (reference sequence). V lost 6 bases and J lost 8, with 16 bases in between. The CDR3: CASSPLRAGEAFF. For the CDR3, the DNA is TGTGCCAGCAGTCCCCTGAGGGCGGGAGAAGCTTTCTTT.

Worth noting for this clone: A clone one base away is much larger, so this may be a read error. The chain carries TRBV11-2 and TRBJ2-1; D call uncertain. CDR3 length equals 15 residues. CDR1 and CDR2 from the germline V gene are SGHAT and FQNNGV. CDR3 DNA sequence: TGTGCCAGCAGCTTAGGCCCTCTTAGAAGCGATGAGCGGTTCTTC. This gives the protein CASSLGPLRSDERFF.

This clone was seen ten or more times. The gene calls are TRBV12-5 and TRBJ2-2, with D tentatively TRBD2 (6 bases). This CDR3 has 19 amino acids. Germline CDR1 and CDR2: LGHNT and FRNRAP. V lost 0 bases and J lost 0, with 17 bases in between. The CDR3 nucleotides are TGTGCTAGTGGTTTGGTGCGGGACCCGAGCAAAACGAACACCGGGGAGCTGTTTTTT. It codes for CASGLVRDPSKTNTGELFF.

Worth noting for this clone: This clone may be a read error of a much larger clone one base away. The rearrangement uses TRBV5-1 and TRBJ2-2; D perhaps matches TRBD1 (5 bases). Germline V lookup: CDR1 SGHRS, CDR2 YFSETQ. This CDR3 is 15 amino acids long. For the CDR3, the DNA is TGCGCCAGCAGCGGCAGGGCCTTACTCACCGCGGAGCCGTTTTTT. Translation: CASSGRALLTAEPFF.

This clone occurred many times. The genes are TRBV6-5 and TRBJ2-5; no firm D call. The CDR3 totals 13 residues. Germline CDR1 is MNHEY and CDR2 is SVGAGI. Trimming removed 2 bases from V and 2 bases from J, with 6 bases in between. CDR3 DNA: TGTGCCAGCAGTTACAGTCAGCAAGAGACCCAGTACTTC. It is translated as CASSYSQQETQYF.

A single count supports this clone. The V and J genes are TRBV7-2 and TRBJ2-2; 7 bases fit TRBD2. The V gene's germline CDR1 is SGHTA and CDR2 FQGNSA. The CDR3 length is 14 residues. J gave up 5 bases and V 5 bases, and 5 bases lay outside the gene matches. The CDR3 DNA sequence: TGTGCCAGCAGCGGCGCGGGAGTTACCGGGGAGCTGTTTTTT. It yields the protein CASSGAGVTGELFF.

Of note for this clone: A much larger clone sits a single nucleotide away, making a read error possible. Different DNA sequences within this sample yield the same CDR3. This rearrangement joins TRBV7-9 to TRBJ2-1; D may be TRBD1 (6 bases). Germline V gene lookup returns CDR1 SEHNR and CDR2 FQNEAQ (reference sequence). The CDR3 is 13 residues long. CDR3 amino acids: CASRHTQGNEQFF. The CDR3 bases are TGTGCAAGCAGGCATACACAGGGCAATGAGCAGTTCTTC.

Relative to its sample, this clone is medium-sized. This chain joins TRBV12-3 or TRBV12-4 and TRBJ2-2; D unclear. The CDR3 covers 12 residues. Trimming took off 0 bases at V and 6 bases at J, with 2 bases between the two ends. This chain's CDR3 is CASSLAAGELFF. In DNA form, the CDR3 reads TGTGCCAGCAGTTTAGCTGCCGGGGAGCTGTTTTTT.

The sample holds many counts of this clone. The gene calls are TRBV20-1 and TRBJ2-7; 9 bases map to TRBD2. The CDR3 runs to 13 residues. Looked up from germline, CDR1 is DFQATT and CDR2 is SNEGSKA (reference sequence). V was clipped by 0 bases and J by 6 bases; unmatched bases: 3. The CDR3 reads CSAREGTSFEQYF. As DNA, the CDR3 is TGCAGTGCTAGAGAGGGGACTAGCTTCGAGCAGTACTTC.

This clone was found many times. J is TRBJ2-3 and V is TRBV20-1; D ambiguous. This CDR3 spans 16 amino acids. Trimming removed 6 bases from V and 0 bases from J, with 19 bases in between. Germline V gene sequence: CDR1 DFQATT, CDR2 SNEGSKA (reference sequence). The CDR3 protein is CSAHEPRWPSTDTQYF. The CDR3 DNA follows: TGCAGTGCCCATGAGCCGAGATGGCCTAGCACAGATACGCAGTATTTT.

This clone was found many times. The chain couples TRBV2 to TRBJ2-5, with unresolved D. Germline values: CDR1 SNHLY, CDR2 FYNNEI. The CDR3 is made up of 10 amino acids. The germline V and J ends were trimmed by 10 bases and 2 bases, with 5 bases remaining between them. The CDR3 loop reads CAIGQETQYF. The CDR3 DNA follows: TGTGCCATAGGGCAAGAGACCCAGTACTTC.

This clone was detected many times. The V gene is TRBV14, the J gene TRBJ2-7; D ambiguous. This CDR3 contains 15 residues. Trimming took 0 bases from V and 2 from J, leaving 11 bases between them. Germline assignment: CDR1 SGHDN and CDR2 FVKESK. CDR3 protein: CASSQDLGGTYEQYF. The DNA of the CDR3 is TGTGCCAGCAGCCAAGATCTGGGCGGTACCTACGAGCAGTACTTC.